What follows are 31 T cell receptor beta chains derived from one specimen sequenced in a study of HIV-infected patients and healthy controls. Whole blood was used without fractionation, so all unsorted peripheral T cells were included. About 540 ng RNA was reverse transcribed with alpha and beta constant-region primers. Alpha and beta chain libraries were made separately by chain-specific third strand synthesis with multiplexing indices. TCRdb used MiXCR to reprocess the 5' RACE reads, holding one entry per CDR3 protein. The repertoire holds approximately 4,600 distinct CDR3 sequences, with around 7.8% as singletons. The material sequenced was blood, taken before antiretroviral therapy. The receptors stem from an adult with HIV infection.

This sequence joins TRBV7-3 and TRBJ2-2; D ambiguous. Trimming left V 3 bases short and J 0 bases short, with 8 bases between. The germline CDR1 and CDR2 sequences are SGHTA and FQGTGA. The CDR3 is 15 amino acids. The CDR3 is CASSLTPSNTGELFF. The CDR3, as DNA: TGTGCCAGCAGCTTGACACCGTCGAACACCGGGGAGCTGTTTTTT.

This clonotype is categorized as medium-sized. This sequence joins TRBV12-3 or TRBV12-4 and TRBJ1-2; D is undetermined. Trimming removed 6 bases at V and 0 bases at J, with 8 bases between. This CDR3 spans 13 amino acids. The chain's CDR3 is CASSQDTNYGYTF. The CDR3 region has the DNA TGTGCCAGCAGCCAAGACACTAACTATGGCTACACCTTC.

This clonotype is labeled medium-sized. V and J are TRBV2 and TRBJ2-2, with 9 bases fitting TRBD1. The CDR3 totals 16 residues. Germline CDR1 and CDR2: SNHLY and FYNNEI. Losses at the gene ends were 5 bases for V and 7 bases for J; bases not matched to a gene: 11. CDR3 nucleotide sequence: TGTGCCAGCAGTCTCCCTCCGGGACAGGGTGGCGGGGAGCTGTTTTTT. Translated: CASSLPPGQGGGELFF.

This clonotype occurred a few times. Sequence at one end of the junction differs from germline and may be a read error. The rearrangement links TRBV3-1 to TRBJ1-1, with D maybe TRBD1 (6 bases). The CDR3 consists of 14 residues. Germline CDR1 reads LGHDT; CDR2 reads YNNKEL (reference sequence). CDR3 region: CASRGGGGNPEAFF. The CDR3 DNA follows: TGTGCCAGCAGGGGCGGAGGGGGGAACCCTGAAGCTTTCTTT.

In its sample, this clonotype was seen many times. The chain has TRBV9 and TRBJ2-3; 9 nucleotides line up with TRBD2. This CDR3 is built from 14 residues. After removal of 3 bases from V and 1 base from J, the junction contained 0 bases not matched to a gene. The germline V gene has CDR1 SGDLS and CDR2 YYNGEE. CDR3 sequence: CASSASGGTDTQYF. In DNA form, the CDR3 reads TGTGCCAGCAGCGCTAGCGGGGGCACAGATACGCAGTATTTT.

This clonotype is medium-sized in the sample. The chain joins TRBV5-6 to TRBJ2-5; TRBD2 might be the D (5 bases). Trimming cost V 3 bases and J 1 base, with 10 bases left between them. CDR3 size: 14 residues. Germline loops: CDR1 SGHDT, CDR2 YYEEEE. CDR3 sequence: CASSSLAPQETQYF. The CDR3 DNA reads as TGTGCCAGCAGCTCATTAGCGCCCCAAGAGACCCAGTACTTC.

This chain links TRBV2 with TRBJ2-7; 9 positions agree with TRBD2. The CDR3 runs to 17 residues. Trimming cost V 0 bases and J 6 bases; bases outside gene matches: 12. Germline V gene lookup returns CDR1 SNHLY and CDR2 FYNNEI. CDR3 in DNA: TGTGCCAGCAGTGAAGCGCATATGGCGGGAGGGCCAGGCGAGCAGTACTTC. Protein: CASSEAHMAGGPGEQYF.

This clonotype was detected only a few times. J is TRBJ1-1 and V is TRBV6-6; D gene unclear. Germline V lookup: CDR1 MNHNY, CDR2 SVGAGI (reference sequence). Deletions cut 0 bases from V and 1 base from J, with 9 bases between. The CDR3 covers 15 residues. Here the CDR3 reads CASSYSAGSNTEAFF. The DNA for the CDR3 is TGTGCCAGCAGTTACTCGGCAGGTTCGAACACTGAAGCTTTCTTT.

This clonotype was observed a handful of times. This chain uses TRBV7-6 with TRBJ2-1; no definite D call. The CDR3 loop spans 15 amino acids. V lost 2 bases and J lost 0, with 8 bases in between. Germline CDR1 reads SGHVS; CDR2 reads FNYEAQ. For the CDR3, the DNA is TGTGCCAGCAGCTTATCAAGCGTCTCCTACAATGAGCAGTTCTTC. Encoded protein: CASSLSSVSYNEQFF.

This clonotype was counted only a few times. The rearrangement links TRBV5-1 to TRBJ1-1; D gene uncertain. The CDR3 is 12 amino acids. The V and J ends lost 4 bases and 3 bases respectively, with 7 bases between them. Germline-derived CDR1 and CDR2 are SGHRS and YFSETQ. The chain's CDR3 is CASSPGHTEAFF. Here the CDR3 DNA reads TGCGCCAGCAGCCCTGGACACACTGAAGCTTTCTTT.

By proportion, this clonotype is medium-sized. The chain combines TRBV28 with TRBJ2-3, with 7 bases that match TRBD2. Per germline, CDR1 MDHEN and CDR2 SYDVKM. The CDR3 has 14 residues. Germline trimming cut 5 bases from V and 2 bases from J; bases unmatched to any gene: 4. The CDR3 DNA sequence: TGTGCCAGCAGTCTGGGGGGGTACACAGATACGCAGTATTTT. As protein: CASSLGGYTDTQYF.

By its share, this clonotype is medium-sized. This rearrangement joins TRBV20-1 to TRBJ2-7; TRBD1 agrees at 12 bases. CDR1 and CDR2 from the germline V gene are DFQATT and SNEGSKA (reference sequence). Losses at the gene ends were 6 bases for V and 4 bases for J; bases not matched to a gene: 4. The CDR3 has 13 residues. The CDR3 loop is CSALGQGAYEQYF. CDR3 nucleotide sequence: TGCAGTGCCTTGGGACAGGGGGCTTACGAGCAGTACTTC.

This clonotype is termed medium-sized. The chain carries TRBV6-2 or TRBV6-3 and TRBJ1-2; D may be TRBD1 (5 bases). Trimming stripped 4 bases from V and 3 bases from J, with 12 bases between. Germline V gene sequence: CDR1 MNHEY, CDR2 SVGEGT. The CDR3 extends over 14 amino acids. The CDR3 loop is CASSLTAYDYGYTF. The CDR3 coding sequence is TGTGCCAGCAGTTTGACAGCCTATGACTATGGCTACACCTTC.

By sample fraction, this clonotype is medium-sized. The V and J genes are TRBV5-1 and TRBJ1-1; 8 bases are shared with TRBD1. The CDR3 has 12 amino acids. Germline V CDR1 and CDR2: SGHRS, YFSETQ. V lost 3 bases to trimming and J lost 11 bases; unmatched junction nucleotides: 6. In DNA form, the CDR3 reads TGCGCCAGCAGCTACGGACAGGGCGCCGCTTTCTTT. Translating it yields CASSYGQGAAFF. Filled out from reference TRBV5-1 and TRBJ1-1, the complete variable domain reads KAGVTQTPRYLIKTRGQQVTLSCSPISGHRSVSWYQQTPGQGLQFLFEYFSETQRNKGNFPGRFSGRQFSNSRSEMNVSTLELGDSALYLCASSYGQGAAFFGQGTRLTVV.

This clonotype came up a few times. This sequence joins TRBV2 and TRBJ2-3; no clear D. V was clipped by 5 bases and J by 0 bases, with 12 bases between them. Looked up from germline, CDR1 is SNHLY and CDR2 is FYNNEI. There are 15 residues in the CDR3. The CDR3 DNA is TGTGCCAGCAGTTCCTCCAGGTCTAGCACAGATACGCAGTATTTT. Its protein is CASSSSRSSTDTQYF. The full variable domain, with the rest looked up from reference TRBV2 and TRBJ2-3, is EPEVTQTPSHQVTQMGQEVILRCVPISNHLYFYWYRQILGQKVEFLVSFYNNEISEKSEIFDDQFSVERPDGSNFTLKIRSTKLEDSAMYFCASSSSRSSTDTQYFGPGTRLTVL.

This clonotype qualifies as medium-sized. The rearrangement joins TRBV29-1 to TRBJ1-1; no clear D. V was clipped by 3 bases and J by 0 bases, with 11 bases between them. The CDR3 consists of 14 residues. CDR1 and CDR2 (germline): SQVTM, ANQGSEA. The CDR3 region has the DNA TGCAGCGTTGAGGACGGACTCATGAACACTGAAGCTTTCTTT. Translation: CSVEDGLMNTEAFF.

This sequence joins TRBV18 and TRBJ2-2; D is perhaps TRBD1 or TRBD2 (5 bases each). The CDR3 consists of 15 residues. Germline V CDR1 and CDR2: KGHSH, LQKENI. The V end was cut by 1 base, the J end by 1 base, with 7 bases between. CDR3 nucleotide sequence: TGTGCCAGCTCACCACAGGGGAGGAACACCGGGGAGCTGTTTTTT. Translation: CASSPQGRNTGELFF.

By share, this clonotype counts as medium-sized. The genes are TRBV2 and TRBJ2-5, with D perhaps being TRBD1 or TRBD2 (5 bases each). CDR3 length equals 12 residues. Germline V gives CDR1 SNHLY, CDR2 FYNNEI. The V and J ends lost 5 bases and 7 bases respectively, with 11 bases between them. CDR3 protein: CASSTGRTTQYF. DNA for the CDR3: TGTGCCAGCAGTACGGGACGGACGACCCAGTACTTC.

This clonotype qualifies as medium-sized (0.01 to 0.1%). The CDR3 region has the DNA TGTGCCAGCAGTTACATGATTGGGACTAGCGGTTACAATGAGCAGTTCTTC. Amino acids: CASSYMIGTSGYNEQFF. The chain has TRBV6-2 or TRBV6-3 and TRBJ2-1; 11 bases are a match to TRBD2. The J segment lost 4 bases and the V segment lost 2 bases, leaving 7 bases of the junction unmatched. The CDR3 has 17 amino acids. The germline V gene has CDR1 MNHEY and CDR2 SVGEGT.

Ten or more counts support this clonotype. The V gene is TRBV7-9, the J gene TRBJ1-4, with D perhaps matching TRBD1 (6 bases). Germline lookup yields CDR1 SEHNR and CDR2 FQNEAQ (reference sequence). The V gene lost 3 bases and the J gene lost 3 bases, with 17 bases spanning the gap. CDR3 length: 17 amino acids. CDR3 DNA sequence: TGTGCCAGCAGCTTCCCCCCGGACAGACATCCTAATGAAAAACTGTTTTTT. Amino acid sequence: CASSFPPDRHPNEKLFF.

This clonotype was found many times. The chain links TRBV28 to TRBJ1-2; weak D call: TRBD1 (6 bases). Germline-derived CDR1 and CDR2 are MDHEN and SYDVKM. The CDR3 loop spans 14 amino acids. Trimming took 3 bases from V and 1 from J, leaving 9 bases between them. The CDR3 DNA is TGTGCCAGCAGTTTCGGAGGGGGTAACTATGGCTACACCTTC. Its protein is CASSFGGGNYGYTF.

This clonotype was seen repeatedly, ten times or more. The chain couples TRBV7-8 to TRBJ1-5; a possible D gene is TRBD1 (5 bases). The CDR3 is made up of 14 amino acids. Trimming took off 3 bases at V and 3 bases at J, with 9 bases between the two ends. CDR1 and CDR2 (germline): SGHVS, FQNEAQ. The CDR3 DNA reads as TGTGCCAGCAGCTTCGACAGTTTCAATCAGCCCCAGCATTTT. This encodes CASSFDSFNQPQHF.

This clonotype is medium-sized within its sample. The chain joins TRBV13 to TRBJ2-4; D unresolved. CDR1 PRHDT and CDR2 FYEKMQ come from the germline V gene (reference sequence). Trimming shortened V by 5 bases and J by 5 bases, and 4 bases separated the two germline ends. This CDR3 has 11 residues. For the CDR3, the DNA is TGTGCCAGCAGCGCGGAAAACATTCAGTACTTC. It yields the protein CASSAENIQYF. Looking up the rest from reference TRBV13 and TRBJ2-4 gives the full variable domain: AAGVIQSPRHLIKEKRETATLKCYPIPRHDTVYWYQQGPGQDPQFLISFYEKMQSDKGSIPDRFSAQQFSDYHSELNMSSLELGDSALYFCASSAENIQYFGAGTRLSVL.

In its sample, this clonotype was seen a few times. This chain links TRBV27 with TRBJ2-2; D not certain. This CDR3 has 13 amino acids. Trimming took 6 bases from V and 6 from J, leaving 11 bases between them. Germline V gives CDR1 MNHEY, CDR2 SMNVEV (reference sequence). The CDR3 protein is CASSLGSAGELFF. In DNA, the CDR3 is TGTGCCAGCAGCCTAGGATCGGCCGGGGAGCTGTTTTTT.

This clonotype was observed a few times. This rearrangement joins TRBV7-3 to TRBJ2-3; 9 bases line up with TRBD2. Unmatched junction bases numbered 6, after V lost 5 bases and J lost 6 bases. Per germline, CDR1 SGHTA and CDR2 FQGTGA. The length of the CDR3 is 14 residues. The CDR3 sequence is CASSPSGGRDTQYF. The CDR3 DNA is TGTGCCAGCAGCCCGAGCGGGGGGCGGGATACGCAGTATTTT.

The rearrangement links TRBV10-3 to TRBJ2-7; 7 bases map to TRBD1. V lost 6 bases to trimming and J lost 2 bases; unmatched junction nucleotides: 7. Germline V gives CDR1 ENHRY, CDR2 SYGVKD. This CDR3 comprises 14 residues. The CDR3 DNA reads TGTGCCATCAGCCCAGGGGGTACAACCTACGAGCAGTACTTC. Protein sequence: CAISPGGTTYEQYF.

By share, this clonotype counts as medium-sized (0.01 to 0.1%). This chain joins TRBV6-5 and TRBJ1-4; D might be TRBD1 (6 bases). Trimming removed 6 bases at V and 8 bases at J, with 16 bases between. Germline CDR1 and CDR2: MNHEY and SVGAGI. This CDR3 region has 14 residues. CDR3 amino acids: CASSPGQNQEKLFF. The CDR3 bases are TGTGCCAGCAGCCCCGGACAGAACCAAGAAAAACTGTTTTTT.

The chain has TRBV7-2 and TRBJ1-5, with D possibly TRBD1 on 5 matching bases. Looked up from germline, CDR1 is SGHTA and CDR2 is FQGNSA. V was shortened by 0 bases and J by 0 bases, with 9 bases between the two germline ends. The CDR3 length is 16 residues. CDR3: CASSLAGRYSNQPQHF. The CDR3 nucleotides read TGTGCCAGCAGCTTAGCGGGACGCTATAGCAATCAGCCCCAGCATTTT.

This clonotype has just one count. Possible read error: a much larger clone is one base away. The chain combines TRBV7-8 with TRBJ2-1, with D unresolved. CDR1 and CDR2 (germline): SGHVS, FQNEAQ. CDR3 length: 12 residues. The CDR3 protein is CAGSLANNEQFF. CDR3 nucleotide sequence: TGTGCCGGCAGCTTAGCCAACAATGAGCAGTTCTTC. The variable domain in full, with the rest retrieved from reference TRBV7-8 and TRBJ2-1, is GAGVSQSPRYKVAKRGQDVALRCDPISGHVSLFWYQQALGQGPEFLTYFQNEAQLDKSGLPSDRFFAERPEGSVSTLKIQRTQQEDSAVYLCAGSLANNEQFFGPGTRLTVL.

The chain carries TRBV30 and TRBJ2-7; perhaps TRBD2 as D (6 bases). CDR3 size: 15 residues. The germline V gene encodes CDR1 GTSNPN and CDR2 SVGIG (reference sequence). Between the trimmed V and J ends, which lost 4 bases and 4 bases, there was a span of 20 bases. CDR3 loop: CAWTPDGGATYEQYF. In DNA, the CDR3 is TGTGCCTGGACTCCGGACGGCGGGGCTACGTACGAGCAGTACTTC.

This clonotype qualifies as medium-sized (0.01 to 0.1%). The chain recombines TRBV5-1 with TRBJ2-5; no clear D. The V end was cut by 0 bases, the J end by 5 bases, with 11 bases between. Germline CDR1 and CDR2: SGHRS and YFSETQ. The CDR3 runs to 14 residues. Here the CDR3 DNA reads TGCGCCAGCAGCTTGGGGATTACCCAGGAGACCCAGTACTTC. It translates to CASSLGITQETQYF. Supplemented by reference TRBV5-1 and TRBJ2-5, the full variable domain reads KAGVTQTPRYLIKTRGQQVTLSCSPISGHRSVSWYQQTPGQGLQFLFEYFSETQRNKGNFPGRFSGRQFSNSRSEMNVSTLELGDSALYLCASSLGITQETQYFGPGTRLLVL.